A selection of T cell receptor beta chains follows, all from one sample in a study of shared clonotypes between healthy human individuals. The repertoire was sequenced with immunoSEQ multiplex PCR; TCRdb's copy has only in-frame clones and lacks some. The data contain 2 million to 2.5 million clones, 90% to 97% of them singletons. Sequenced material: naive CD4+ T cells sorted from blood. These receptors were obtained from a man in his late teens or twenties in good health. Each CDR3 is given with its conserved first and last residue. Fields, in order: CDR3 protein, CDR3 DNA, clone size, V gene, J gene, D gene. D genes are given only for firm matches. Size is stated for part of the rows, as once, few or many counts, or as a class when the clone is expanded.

CASSSLPGIHKNIQYF	TGTGCCAGCAGCTCCCTGCCGGGAATCCACAAAAACATTCAGTACTTC	NA	TRBV5-4	TRBJ2-4	NA
CASSLNRGTLVLDTQYF	TGCGCCAGCAGCTTGAATCGCGGGACTTTAGTTTTAGATACGCAGTATTTT	NA	TRBV5-1	TRBJ2-3	NA
CASSPADVARGYTF	TGTGCCAGCTCACCTGCGGACGTTGCGCGTGGCTACACCTTC	NA	TRBV18	TRBJ1-2	NA
CASSLDRWKTGNEQFF	TGTGCCAGCAGCTTAGATCGATGGAAGACGGGGAATGAGCAGTTCTTC	NA	TRBV11-3	TRBJ2-1	NA
CASSLDGGPYEQYF	TGTGCCAGCAGCTTAGATGGTGGCCCCTACGAGCAGTACTTC	NA	TRBV7-2	TRBJ2-7	NA
CASSIGTGGARIAGELFF	TGTGCCAGTAGTATCGGTACAGGGGGCGCAAGAATAGCCGGGGAGCTGTTTTTT	NA	TRBV19	TRBJ2-2	TRBD1
CASSSAGTSYYEQFF	TGTGCCAGCAGCTCCGCCGGGACTAGCTATTATGAGCAGTTCTTC	once	TRBV7-9	TRBJ2-1	TRBD2
CASSLDRGQGNTIYF	TGCGCCAGCAGCTTAGACAGGGGGCAAGGAAACACCATATATTTT	NA	TRBV5-1	TRBJ1-3	TRBD1
CASKEGPGGPYEQYF	TGTGCCAGCAAAGAGGGACCGGGAGGCCCCTACGAGCAGTACTTC	NA	TRBV6-4	TRBJ2-7	TRBD2
CASSSTRSGGGMNTEAFF	TGTGCCAGCAGCTCCACCAGGTCAGGGGGCGGTATGAACACTGAAGCTTTCTTT	NA	TRBV7-8	TRBJ1-1	TRBD1
CAISEDGPTQYF	TGTGCCATCAGTGAGGATGGTCCCACGCAGTATTTT	NA	TRBV10-3	TRBJ2-3	NA
CASSPTVYQETQYF	TGTGCCAGCAGCCCCACAGTGTACCAAGAGACCCAGTACTTC	NA	TRBV5-5	TRBJ2-5	NA
CASSPGTMGYEQYF	TGTGCCAGCAGTCCCGGGACAATGGGCTACGAGCAGTACTTC	NA	TRBV6-5	TRBJ2-7	NA
CASSRSRNTEAFF	TGTGCCAGCAGCCGCTCCCGGAACACTGAAGCTTTCTTT	NA	TRBV27	TRBJ1-1	NA
CASRVNQVNEQFF	TGTGCCAGCAGGGTAAACCAGGTGAATGAGCAGTTCTTC	NA	TRBV5-4	TRBJ2-1	NA
CASSLSSDYFREQFF	TGTGCCAGCAGTTTATCCTCCGACTATTTTCGTGAGCAGTTCTTC	NA	TRBV27	TRBJ2-1	NA
CASRAETGELFF	TGTGCCAGCAGGGCGGAGACCGGGGAGCTGTTTTTT	once	TRBV2	TRBJ2-2	NA
CASSLGQGGPGYTF	TGCGCCAGCAGCCTAGGACAGGGCGGTCCTGGCTACACCTTC	few	TRBV4-1	TRBJ1-2	TRBD1
CASSEALPGQISYNEQFF	TGTGCCAGCAGTGAAGCGCTTCCCGGACAGATTTCCTACAATGAGCAGTTCTTC	NA	TRBV6-1	TRBJ2-1	NA
CASSPGPSGGYEQYF	TGTGCCAGCAGCCCAGGCCCTAGCGGGGGTTACGAGCAGTACTTC	NA	TRBV7-2	TRBJ2-7	TRBD2
CATSRESEYGYTF	TGTGCCACCAGCAGAGAATCAGAGTATGGCTACACCTTC	NA	TRBV15	TRBJ1-2	NA
CASSLGVAGAGELFF	TGTGCCAGCAGCTTAGGGGTGGCGGGGGCCGGGGAGCTGTTTTTT	NA	TRBV7-2	TRBJ2-2	TRBD2
CASRQGTVSNEKLFF	TGTGCCAGCAGGCAAGGAACAGTTTCTAATGAAAAACTGTTTTTT	NA	TRBV5-4	TRBJ1-4	NA
CASSPGWQGQPQHF	TGTGCCAGCAGCCCTGGATGGCAAGGTCAGCCCCAGCATTTT	few	TRBV7-9	TRBJ1-5	NA
CAWSVDGYGTQYF	TGTGCCTGGAGTGTCGATGGGTACGGGACCCAGTACTTC	NA	TRBV30	TRBJ2-5	NA
CATSRDRGGETQYF	TGTGCCACCAGCAGGGACAGGGGTGGCGAGACCCAGTACTTC	NA	TRBV15	TRBJ2-5	TRBD1
CASSPPMAQEAFF	TGTGCCAGCTCACCACCGATGGCGCAGGAAGCTTTCTTT	NA	TRBV18	TRBJ1-1	NA